This T cell receptor (beta chain) came from a study of cytomegalovirus exposure and HLA in healthy donors. The germline gives CDR1 SGHVS, CDR2 FQNEAQ. This CDR3 spans 16 amino acids. V shed 3 bases and J shed 3 bases, with 14 bases lying between them. The PCR employed 60 Vbeta primers together with 13 Jbeta primers. TCRdb's copy holds only in-frame clones and misses some; the assay was immunoSEQ multiplex PCR. The table has about 160,000 clones, 68% seen once; the top ten hold 1.3% to 1.5%. This TCR derives from a man aged 50 or older in good health and CMV-seronegative. Sequencing used PBMCs. The chain joins TRBV7-8 to TRBJ1-4, with D possibly TRBD1 on 5 matching bases. This CDR3 reads CASSLTQGGSNEKLFF. CDR3 nucleotides: TGTGCCAGCAGCTTGACCCAGGGCGGCTCTAATGAAAAACTGTTTTTT. The whole variable domain, remainder taken from reference TRBV7-8 and TRBJ1-4, is GAGVSQSPRYKVAKRGQDVALRCDPISGHVSLFWYQQALGQGPEFLTYFQNEAQLDKSGLPSDRFFAERPEGSVSTLKIQRTQQEDSAVYLCASSLTQGGSNEKLFFGSGTQLSVL.